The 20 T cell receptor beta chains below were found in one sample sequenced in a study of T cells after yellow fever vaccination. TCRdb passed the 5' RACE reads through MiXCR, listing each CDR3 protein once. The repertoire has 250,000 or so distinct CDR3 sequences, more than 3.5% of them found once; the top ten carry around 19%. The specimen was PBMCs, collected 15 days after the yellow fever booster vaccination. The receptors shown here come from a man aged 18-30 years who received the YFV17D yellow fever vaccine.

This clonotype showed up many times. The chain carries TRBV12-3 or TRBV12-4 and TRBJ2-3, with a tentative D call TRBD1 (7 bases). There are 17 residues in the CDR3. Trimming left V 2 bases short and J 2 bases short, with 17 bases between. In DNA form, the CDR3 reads TGTGCCAGCAGTTTACAAAACAGGGGACTGGTCACAGATACGCAGTATTTT. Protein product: CASSLQNRGLVTDTQYF.

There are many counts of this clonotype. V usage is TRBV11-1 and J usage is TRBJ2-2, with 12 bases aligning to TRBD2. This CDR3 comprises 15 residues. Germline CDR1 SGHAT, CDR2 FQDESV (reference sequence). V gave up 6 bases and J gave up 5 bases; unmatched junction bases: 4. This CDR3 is CASRWTSGETGELFF. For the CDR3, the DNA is TGTGCCAGCAGGTGGACTAGCGGGGAGACCGGGGAGCTGTTTTTT.

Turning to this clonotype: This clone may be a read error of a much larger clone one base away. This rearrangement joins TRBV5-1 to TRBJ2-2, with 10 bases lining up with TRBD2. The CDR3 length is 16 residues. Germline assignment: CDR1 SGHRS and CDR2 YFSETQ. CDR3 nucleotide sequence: TGCGCCAGCAGCTCAAGCGGGGGGGCGAACACCGGGGAGCTGATTTTT. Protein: CASSSSGGANTGELIF.

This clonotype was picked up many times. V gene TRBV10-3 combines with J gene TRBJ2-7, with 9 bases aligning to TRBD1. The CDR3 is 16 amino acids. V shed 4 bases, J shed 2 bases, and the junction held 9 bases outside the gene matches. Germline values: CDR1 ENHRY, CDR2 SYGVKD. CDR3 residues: CAISGYGQGIPYEQYF. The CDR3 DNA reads TGTGCCATCAGTGGCTACGGACAGGGGATCCCCTACGAGCAGTACTTC.

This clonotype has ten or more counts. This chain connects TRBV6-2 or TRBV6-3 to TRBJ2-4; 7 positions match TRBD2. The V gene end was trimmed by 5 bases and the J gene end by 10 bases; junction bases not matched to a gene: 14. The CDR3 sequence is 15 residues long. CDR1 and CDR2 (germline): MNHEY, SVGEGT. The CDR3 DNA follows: TGTGCCAGCAGTCATGGACTAGTCGGCGCCACGATTCAGTACTTC. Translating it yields CASSHGLVGATIQYF.

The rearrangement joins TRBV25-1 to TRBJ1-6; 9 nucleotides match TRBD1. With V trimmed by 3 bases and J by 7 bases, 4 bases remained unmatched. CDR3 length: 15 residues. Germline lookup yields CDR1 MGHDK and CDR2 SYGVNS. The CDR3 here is CASSEFDRGNSPLHF. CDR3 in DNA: TGTGCCAGCAGTGAGTTCGACAGGGGGAATTCACCCCTCCACTTT. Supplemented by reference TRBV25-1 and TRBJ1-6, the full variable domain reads EADIYQTPRYLVIGTGKKITLECSQTMGHDKMYWYQQDPGMELHLIHYSYGVNSTEKGDLSSESTVSRIRTEHFPLTLESARPSHTSQYLCASSEFDRGNSPLHFGNGTRLTVT.

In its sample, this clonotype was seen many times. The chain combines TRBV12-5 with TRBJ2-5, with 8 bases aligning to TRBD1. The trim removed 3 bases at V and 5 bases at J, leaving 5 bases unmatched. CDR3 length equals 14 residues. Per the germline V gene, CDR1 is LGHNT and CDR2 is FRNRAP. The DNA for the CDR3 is TGTGCTAGTGGTTTAGCAGGGGGCGCGGAGACCCAGTACTTC. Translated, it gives CASGLAGGAETQYF.

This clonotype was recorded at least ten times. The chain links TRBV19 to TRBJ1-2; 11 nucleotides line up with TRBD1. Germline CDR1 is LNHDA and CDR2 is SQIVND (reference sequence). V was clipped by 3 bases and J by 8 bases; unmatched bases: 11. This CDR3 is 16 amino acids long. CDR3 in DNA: TGTGCCAGTAGTATCGGTCTTCGGACAGGGGGCAAAGGCTACACCTTC. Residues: CASSIGLRTGGKGYTF.

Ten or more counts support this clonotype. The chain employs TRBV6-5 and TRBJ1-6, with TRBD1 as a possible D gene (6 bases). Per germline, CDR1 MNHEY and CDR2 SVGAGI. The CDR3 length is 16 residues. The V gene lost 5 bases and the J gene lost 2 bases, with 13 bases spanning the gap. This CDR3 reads CASSVTGLPYNSPLHF. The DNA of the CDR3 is TGTGCCAGCAGTGTCACAGGGTTGCCCTATAATTCACCCCTCCACTTT.

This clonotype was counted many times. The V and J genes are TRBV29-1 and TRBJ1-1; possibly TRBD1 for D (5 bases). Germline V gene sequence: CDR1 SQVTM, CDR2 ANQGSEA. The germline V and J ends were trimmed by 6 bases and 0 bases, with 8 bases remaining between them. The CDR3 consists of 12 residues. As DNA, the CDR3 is TGCAGCGTCGAGACAGTGAACACTGAAGCTTTCTTT. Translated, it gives CSVETVNTEAFF.

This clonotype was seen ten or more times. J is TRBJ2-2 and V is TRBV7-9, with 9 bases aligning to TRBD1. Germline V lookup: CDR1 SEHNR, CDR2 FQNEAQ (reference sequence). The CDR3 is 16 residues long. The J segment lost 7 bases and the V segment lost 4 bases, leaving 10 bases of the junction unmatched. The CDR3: CASSSGPGTGIGELFF. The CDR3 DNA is TGTGCCAGCAGCTCGGGACCCGGGACAGGGATCGGGGAGCTGTTTTTT.

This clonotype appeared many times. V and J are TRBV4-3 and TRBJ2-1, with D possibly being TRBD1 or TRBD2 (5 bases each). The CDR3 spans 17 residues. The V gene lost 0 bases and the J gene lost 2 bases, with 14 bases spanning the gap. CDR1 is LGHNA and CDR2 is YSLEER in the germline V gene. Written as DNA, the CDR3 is TGCGCCAGCAGCCAAGAAGTCATTAGGGGACCCTACAATGAGCAGTTCTTC. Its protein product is CASSQEVIRGPYNEQFF.

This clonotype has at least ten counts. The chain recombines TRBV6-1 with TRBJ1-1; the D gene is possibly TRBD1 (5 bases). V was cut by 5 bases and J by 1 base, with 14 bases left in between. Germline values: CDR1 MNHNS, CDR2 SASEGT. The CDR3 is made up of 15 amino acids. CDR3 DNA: TGTGCCAGCAGTCCCCTGGGCAGGGCGAACACTGAAGCTTTCTTT. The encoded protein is CASSPLGRANTEAFF.

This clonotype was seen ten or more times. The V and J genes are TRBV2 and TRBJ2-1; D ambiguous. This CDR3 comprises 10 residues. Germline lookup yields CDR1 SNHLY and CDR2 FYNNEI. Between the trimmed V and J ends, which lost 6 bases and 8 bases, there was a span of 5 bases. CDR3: CASRAYEQFF. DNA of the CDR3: TGTGCCAGCAGGGCCTATGAGCAGTTCTTC.

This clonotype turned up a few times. The CDR3 DNA reads TGTGCCAGCAGTTATAGTTCTATGCCAATCGGGCCCTATGGCTACACCTTC. This encodes CASSYSSMPIGPYGYTF. The chain links TRBV6-5 to TRBJ1-2; D is unresolved. Germline CDR1 is MNHEY and CDR2 is SVGAGI. Trimming removed 3 bases at V and 4 bases at J, with 21 bases between. The CDR3 loop spans 17 amino acids.

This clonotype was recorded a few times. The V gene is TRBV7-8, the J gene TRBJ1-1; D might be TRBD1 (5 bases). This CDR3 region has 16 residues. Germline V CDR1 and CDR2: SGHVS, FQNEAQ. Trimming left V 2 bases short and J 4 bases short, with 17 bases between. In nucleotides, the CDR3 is TGTGCCAGCAGCTTAATCCCGGGGGGGACGGGCACTGAAGCTTTCTTT. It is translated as CASSLIPGGTGTEAFF.

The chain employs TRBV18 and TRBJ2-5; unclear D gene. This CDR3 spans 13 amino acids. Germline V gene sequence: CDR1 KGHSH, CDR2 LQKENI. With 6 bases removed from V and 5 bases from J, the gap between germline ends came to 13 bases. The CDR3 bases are TGTGCCAGCTCCCCAGGAGTTGTTGAGACCCAGTACTTC. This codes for CASSPGVVETQYF.

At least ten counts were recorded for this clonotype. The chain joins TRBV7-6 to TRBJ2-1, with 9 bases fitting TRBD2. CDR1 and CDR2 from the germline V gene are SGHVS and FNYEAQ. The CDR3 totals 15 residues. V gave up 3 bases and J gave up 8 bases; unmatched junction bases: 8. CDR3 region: CASSFGGGAVDEQFF. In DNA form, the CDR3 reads TGTGCCAGCAGCTTTGGCGGGGGGGCGGTAGATGAGCAGTTCTTC.

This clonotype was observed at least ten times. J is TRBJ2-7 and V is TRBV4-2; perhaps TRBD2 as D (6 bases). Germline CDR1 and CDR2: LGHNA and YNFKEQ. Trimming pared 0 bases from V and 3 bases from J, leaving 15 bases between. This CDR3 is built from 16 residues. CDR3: CASSQDTAGRFYEQYF. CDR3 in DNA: TGTGCCAGCAGCCAAGATACCGCGGGACGGTTCTACGAGCAGTACTTC.

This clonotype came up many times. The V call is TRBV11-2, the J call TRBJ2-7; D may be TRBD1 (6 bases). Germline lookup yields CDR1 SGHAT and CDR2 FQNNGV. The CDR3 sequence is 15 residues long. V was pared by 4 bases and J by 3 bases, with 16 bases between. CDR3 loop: CASSSNTGLSYEQYF. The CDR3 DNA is TGTGCCAGCAGCTCGAACACAGGGTTGAGCTACGAGCAGTACTTC.